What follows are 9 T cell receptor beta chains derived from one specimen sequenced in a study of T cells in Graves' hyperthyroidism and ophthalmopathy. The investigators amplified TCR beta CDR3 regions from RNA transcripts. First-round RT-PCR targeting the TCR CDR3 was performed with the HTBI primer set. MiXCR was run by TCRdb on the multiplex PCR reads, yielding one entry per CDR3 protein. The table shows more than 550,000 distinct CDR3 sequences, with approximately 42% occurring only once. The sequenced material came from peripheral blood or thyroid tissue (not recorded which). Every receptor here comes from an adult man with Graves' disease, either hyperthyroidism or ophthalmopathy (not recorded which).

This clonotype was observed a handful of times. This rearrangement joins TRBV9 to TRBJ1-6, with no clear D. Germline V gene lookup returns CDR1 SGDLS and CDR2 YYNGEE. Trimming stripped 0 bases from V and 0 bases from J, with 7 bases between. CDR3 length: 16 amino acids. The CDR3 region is CASSVAPSSYNSPLHF. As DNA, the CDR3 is TGTGCCAGCAGCGTAGCTCCGAGCTCCTATAATTCACCCCTCCACTTT.

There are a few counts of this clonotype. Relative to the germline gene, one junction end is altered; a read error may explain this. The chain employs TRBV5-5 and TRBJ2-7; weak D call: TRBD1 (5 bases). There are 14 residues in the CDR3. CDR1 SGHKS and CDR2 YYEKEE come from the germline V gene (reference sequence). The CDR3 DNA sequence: TGCGCCAGCAGCATTCCGACAGTGACCTACGAGCAGTACTTC. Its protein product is CASSIPTVTYEQYF.

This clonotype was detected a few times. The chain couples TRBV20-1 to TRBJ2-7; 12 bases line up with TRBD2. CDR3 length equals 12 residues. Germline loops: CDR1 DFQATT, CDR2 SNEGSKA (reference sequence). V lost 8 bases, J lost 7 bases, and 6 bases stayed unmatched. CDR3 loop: CSLAGGPGEQYF. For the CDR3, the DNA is TGCAGTCTAGCGGGAGGGCCGGGGGAGCAGTACTTC.

CDR3 region: CSVIDGELFF. The CDR3 DNA is TGCAGCGTTATCGACGGGGAGCTGTTTTTT. The chain joins TRBV29-1 to TRBJ2-2, with D hard to call. V was pared by 5 bases and J by 7 bases, with 5 bases between. The CDR3 has 10 residues. The germline V gene encodes CDR1 SQVTM and CDR2 ANQGSEA.

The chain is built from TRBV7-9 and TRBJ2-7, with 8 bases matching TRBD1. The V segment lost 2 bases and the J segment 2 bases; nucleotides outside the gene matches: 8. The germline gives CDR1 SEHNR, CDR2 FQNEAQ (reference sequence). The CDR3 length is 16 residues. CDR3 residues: CASSLSRTGRPYEQYF. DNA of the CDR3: TGTGCCAGCAGCTTATCCCGGACAGGGAGGCCCTACGAGCAGTACTTC.

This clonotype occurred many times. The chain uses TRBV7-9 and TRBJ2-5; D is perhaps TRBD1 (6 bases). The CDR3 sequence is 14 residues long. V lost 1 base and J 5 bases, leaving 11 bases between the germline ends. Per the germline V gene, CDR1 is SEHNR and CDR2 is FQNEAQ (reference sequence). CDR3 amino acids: CASSLDPGAETQYF. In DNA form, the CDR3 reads TGTGCCAGCAGCTTAGATCCAGGGGCTGAGACCCAGTACTTC.

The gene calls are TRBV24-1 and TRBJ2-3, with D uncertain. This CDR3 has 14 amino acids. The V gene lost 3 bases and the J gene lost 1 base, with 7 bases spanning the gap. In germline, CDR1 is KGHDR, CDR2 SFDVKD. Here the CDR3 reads CATSDLHRTDTQYF. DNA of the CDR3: TGTGCCACCAGTGATCTACACCGCACAGATACGCAGTATTTT.

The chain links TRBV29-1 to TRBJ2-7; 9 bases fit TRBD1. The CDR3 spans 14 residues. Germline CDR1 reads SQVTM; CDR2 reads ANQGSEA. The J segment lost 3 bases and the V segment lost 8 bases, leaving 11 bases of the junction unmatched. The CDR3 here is CSSLVTGGSYEQYF. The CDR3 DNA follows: TGCAGCAGTCTGGTAACAGGGGGCAGCTACGAGCAGTACTTC.

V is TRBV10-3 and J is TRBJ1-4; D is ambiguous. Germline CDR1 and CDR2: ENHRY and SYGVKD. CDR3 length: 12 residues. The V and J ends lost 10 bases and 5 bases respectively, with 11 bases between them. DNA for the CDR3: TGTGCCAGCAGCCAGATAAATGAAAAACTGTTTTTT. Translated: CASSQINEKLFF.